The rows below give T cell receptor beta chains drawn from one sample of a study of cytomegalovirus exposure and HLA in healthy donors. The method was immunoSEQ multiplex PCR; TCRdb's version includes in-frame clones alone and lacks a portion of them. Of under 50,000 clones listed, approximately 67% are singletons. Sequencing used PBMCs. These receptors were taken from a man in his thirties or forties in good health and CMV-seronegative. Both conserved end residues are part of each CDR3. Fields, in order: D gene, V gene, clone size, J gene, CDR3 DNA, CDR3 protein. The D gene is left open where the match is weak. Clone size appears in some rows only: once, few, many, or a class for an expanded clone.

d_call: NA
v_call: TRBV9
clone_size: few
j_call: TRBJ1-1
cdr3_nt: TGTGCCAGCAGTACAGGATTGAACACTGAAGCTTTCTTT
cdr3_aa: CASSTGLNTEAFF

d_call: TRBD1
v_call: TRBV27
clone_size: NA
j_call: TRBJ2-7
cdr3_nt: TGTGCCAGCAGTCCCCAACGCCCCGGGACAGGGGTGTCCGAGCAGTACTTC
cdr3_aa: CASSPQRPGTGVSEQYF

d_call: TRBD2
v_call: TRBV19
clone_size: NA
j_call: TRBJ2-2
cdr3_nt: TGTGCCAGTAGTAGGGGACTAGCGGGAGGATCCGGGGAGCTGTTTTTT
cdr3_aa: CASSRGLAGGSGELFF

d_call: NA
v_call: TRBV18
clone_size: few
j_call: TRBJ1-1
cdr3_nt: TGTGCCAGCTCACCACCTCGGGGCAGGGGGAACACTGAAGCTTTCTTT
cdr3_aa: CASSPPRGRGNTEAFF

d_call: TRBD1
v_call: TRBV5-1
clone_size: NA
j_call: TRBJ1-1
cdr3_nt: TGCGCCAGCAGCTTGGAGTCAGGGGGAGTAGGGACTGAAGCTTTCTTT
cdr3_aa: CASSLESGGVGTEAFF

d_call: TRBD2
v_call: TRBV6-5
clone_size: NA
j_call: TRBJ2-1
cdr3_nt: TGTGCCAGCAGTCGCGGGACTAGCGTGGTCAATGAGCAGTTCTTC
cdr3_aa: CASSRGTSVVNEQFF

d_call: TRBD1
v_call: TRBV5-6
clone_size: NA
j_call: TRBJ1-1
cdr3_nt: TGTGCCAGCAGCTTGGCCGGGACAGGGTATCCGGTCACTGAAGCTTTCTTT
cdr3_aa: CASSLAGTGYPVTEAFF

d_call: TRBD1
v_call: TRBV19
clone_size: NA
j_call: TRBJ1-2
cdr3_nt: TGTGCCAGTAGTCCGCGACAGGGGACCTATGGCTACACCTTC
cdr3_aa: CASSPRQGTYGYTF

d_call: NA
v_call: TRBV18
clone_size: NA
j_call: TRBJ1-2
cdr3_nt: TGTGCCAGCTCACCACTGATCCCGGGACAAGGAAACTATGGCTACACCTTC
cdr3_aa: CASSPLIPGQGNYGYTF

d_call: TRBD2
v_call: TRBV5-6
clone_size: NA
j_call: TRBJ2-5
cdr3_nt: TGTGCCAGCAGCTTAGCGGGAGGGGTTCGTGAGACCCAGTACTTC
cdr3_aa: CASSLAGGVRETQYF

d_call: TRBD2
v_call: TRBV11-2
clone_size: few
j_call: TRBJ2-5
cdr3_nt: TGTGCCAGCAGCTCGGGACTAGGCTGGGAGACCCAGTACTTC
cdr3_aa: CASSSGLGWETQYF

d_call: NA
v_call: TRBV6-6
clone_size: NA
j_call: TRBJ1-2
cdr3_nt: TGTGCCAGCAGTTACTCCAGTACTAACTATGGCTACACCTTC
cdr3_aa: CASSYSSTNYGYTF

d_call: NA
v_call: TRBV19
clone_size: NA
j_call: TRBJ2-7
cdr3_nt: TGTGCCAGTAGTACCAACTACGAGCAGTACTTC
cdr3_aa: CASSTNYEQYF

d_call: TRBD2
v_call: TRBV11-2
clone_size: NA
j_call: TRBJ2-1
cdr3_nt: TGTGCCAGCACCACCAGGGGCGGGAGGGCCCTCAATGAGCAGTTCTTC
cdr3_aa: CASTTRGGRALNEQFF

d_call: TRBD2
v_call: TRBV6-1
clone_size: few
j_call: TRBJ2-3
cdr3_nt: TGTGCCAGCAGTGGGGGACTAGCGGGAGAAGGAATCAGGGATACGCAGTATTTT
cdr3_aa: CASSGGLAGEGIRDTQYF

d_call: NA
v_call: TRBV11-1
clone_size: NA
j_call: TRBJ2-7
cdr3_nt: TGTGCCAGCAAAAGCAGTCCCGGGGCCTACGAGCAGTACTTC
cdr3_aa: CASKSSPGAYEQYF

d_call: TRBD1
v_call: TRBV5-1
clone_size: NA
j_call: TRBJ1-4
cdr3_nt: TGCGCCAGCAGGTTCGGGACAGAGGTTGAAAAACTGTTTTTT
cdr3_aa: CASRFGTEVEKLFF

d_call: NA
v_call: TRBV29-1
clone_size: once
j_call: TRBJ2-7
cdr3_nt: TGCAGCGTTGGGAAGAGGAGCTCCTACGAGCAGTACTTC
cdr3_aa: CSVGKRSSYEQYF

d_call: TRBD1
v_call: TRBV18
clone_size: NA
j_call: TRBJ2-5
cdr3_nt: TGTGCCAGCCAATGGGGACAGAGCCCCCAAGAGACCCAGTACTTC
cdr3_aa: CASQWGQSPQETQYF

d_call: NA
v_call: TRBV6-1
clone_size: NA
j_call: TRBJ1-1
cdr3_nt: TGTGCCAGCAGTGAAGTATGGGCAGGGGCGTCTGAAGCTTTCTTT
cdr3_aa: CASSEVWAGASEAFF

d_call: TRBD2
v_call: TRBV14
clone_size: NA
j_call: TRBJ2-7
cdr3_nt: TGTGCCAGCAGCCTAAGTCGTCCTAGCGGGTATTACGAGCAGTACTTC
cdr3_aa: CASSLSRPSGYYEQYF

d_call: NA
v_call: TRBV2
clone_size: NA
j_call: TRBJ2-7
cdr3_nt: TGTGCCAGCAGACTGGAGCTCTACGAGCAGTACTTC
cdr3_aa: CASRLELYEQYF

d_call: TRBD2
v_call: TRBV4-1
clone_size: NA
j_call: TRBJ2-1
cdr3_nt: TGCGCCAGCAGCCAAGAGACTAGCGCTTACAATGAGCAGTTCTTC
cdr3_aa: CASSQETSAYNEQFF

d_call: NA
v_call: TRBV29-1
clone_size: NA
j_call: TRBJ1-1
cdr3_nt: TGCAGCGCCCAGGCTGTGGGAGGCACTGAAGCTTTCTTT
cdr3_aa: CSAQAVGGTEAFF

d_call: NA
v_call: TRBV19
clone_size: NA
j_call: TRBJ1-1
cdr3_nt: TGTGCCAGTAGTATAGGACTGCGGTTGAACACTGAAGCTTTCTTT
cdr3_aa: CASSIGLRLNTEAFF

d_call: TRBD2
v_call: TRBV6-5
clone_size: NA
j_call: TRBJ2-1
cdr3_nt: TGTGCCAGCAGTCCACCGGGACTAGCTATAAATGAGCAGTTCTTC
cdr3_aa: CASSPPGLAINEQFF

d_call: NA
v_call: TRBV9
clone_size: NA
j_call: TRBJ2-1
cdr3_nt: TGTGCCAGCAGCGTAGTATCCTCCTACAATGAGCAGTTCTTC
cdr3_aa: CASSVVSSYNEQFF

d_call: TRBD2
v_call: TRBV2
clone_size: NA
j_call: TRBJ2-3
cdr3_nt: TGTGCCAGCAGTGAAGCGCCGACTAGCGGGAGGCGAGGGCGGGCAGATACGCAGTATTTT
cdr3_aa: CASSEAPTSGRRGRADTQYF

d_call: TRBD1
v_call: TRBV30
clone_size: NA
j_call: TRBJ1-4
cdr3_nt: TGTGCCTGGAGCAGGGGGGAAACAAGTTTCGTTGAAAAACTGTTTTTT
cdr3_aa: CAWSRGETSFVEKLFF

d_call: TRBD2
v_call: TRBV4-1
clone_size: NA
j_call: TRBJ2-5
cdr3_nt: TGCGCCAGCAGCCAAGATAGGTTCGGGAGGGCTGAAGAGACCCAGTACTTC
cdr3_aa: CASSQDRFGRAEETQYF

d_call: NA
v_call: TRBV4-1
clone_size: NA
j_call: TRBJ1-2
cdr3_nt: TGCGCCAGCAGCCAAGGGGGGGTTCGGGTGGGGCACTATGGCTACACCTTC
cdr3_aa: CASSQGGVRVGHYGYTF

d_call: NA
v_call: TRBV15
clone_size: NA
j_call: TRBJ2-1
cdr3_nt: TGTGCCACCAGCAGAGATAGTAATGAGCAGTTCTTC
cdr3_aa: CATSRDSNEQFF

d_call: NA
v_call: TRBV5-1
clone_size: NA
j_call: TRBJ2-7
cdr3_nt: TGCGCCAGCAGCTTTGGCGGCTACGAGCAGTACTTC
cdr3_aa: CASSFGGYEQYF

d_call: NA
v_call: TRBV6-1
clone_size: NA
j_call: TRBJ2-7
cdr3_nt: TGTGCCAGCGAAAAGGACTTCCTGATGTCCTACGAGCAGTACTTC
cdr3_aa: CASEKDFLMSYEQYF

d_call: NA
v_call: TRBV5-1
clone_size: NA
j_call: TRBJ2-3
cdr3_nt: TGCGCCAGCAGCCTAGGAGGGATAGATACGCAGTATTTT
cdr3_aa: CASSLGGIDTQYF

d_call: TRBD1
v_call: TRBV4-1
clone_size: once
j_call: TRBJ2-3
cdr3_nt: TGCGCCAGCAGCCAAGAACAGGGGGGTTACACAGATACGCAGTATTTT
cdr3_aa: CASSQEQGGYTDTQYF

d_call: NA
v_call: TRBV29-1
clone_size: NA
j_call: TRBJ1-1
cdr3_nt: TGCAGCGTTGATTCTGGAGAAGATAGCACTGAAGCTTTCTTT
cdr3_aa: CSVDSGEDSTEAFF

d_call: NA
v_call: TRBV6-5
clone_size: NA
j_call: TRBJ2-7
cdr3_nt: TGTGCCAGCGAAAGGGGAGGGGGTGGCGAGCAGTACTTC
cdr3_aa: CASERGGGGEQYF

d_call: TRBD2
v_call: TRBV19
clone_size: NA
j_call: TRBJ2-1
cdr3_nt: TGTGCCAGTAGTATAGATCGAGGGACTAGCGGGAGGGCCGAGCTGTTCTTC
cdr3_aa: CASSIDRGTSGRAELFF

d_call: NA
v_call: TRBV2
clone_size: NA
j_call: TRBJ2-2
cdr3_nt: TGTGCCAGCGGGAACCAGGGAATGAACACCGGGGAGCTGTTTTTT
cdr3_aa: CASGNQGMNTGELFF

d_call: TRBD1
v_call: TRBV5-1
clone_size: NA
j_call: TRBJ2-7
cdr3_nt: TGCGCCAGCAGCCAAGGAAGGGGGCTAAATACCTACGAGCAGTACTTC
cdr3_aa: CASSQGRGLNTYEQYF

d_call: TRBD1
v_call: TRBV10-3
clone_size: NA
j_call: TRBJ2-7
cdr3_nt: TGTGCCATCAGGAGCGGACAGGGGAGCTACGAGCAGTACTTC
cdr3_aa: CAIRSGQGSYEQYF

d_call: NA
v_call: TRBV11-2
clone_size: NA
j_call: TRBJ1-1
cdr3_nt: TGTGCCAGCAGCTTTCGAGGCGGGAAGACCAACACTGAAGCTTTCTTT
cdr3_aa: CASSFRGGKTNTEAFF

d_call: TRBD1
v_call: TRBV11-2
clone_size: NA
j_call: TRBJ2-1
cdr3_nt: TGTGCCAGCAGCCTCGGACAGGGGGCCTATGAGCAGTTCTTC
cdr3_aa: CASSLGQGAYEQFF

d_call: TRBD1
v_call: TRBV2
clone_size: NA
j_call: TRBJ2-5
cdr3_nt: TGTGCCAGCAGCAGGGGGCAAGAGACCCAGTACTTC
cdr3_aa: CASSRGQETQYF

d_call: NA
v_call: TRBV29-1
clone_size: NA
j_call: TRBJ2-7
cdr3_nt: TGCAGCGTTGAGCTGGACAGCTCCTACGAGCAGTACTTC
cdr3_aa: CSVELDSSYEQYF

d_call: TRBD2
v_call: TRBV5-4
clone_size: NA
j_call: TRBJ2-3
cdr3_nt: TGTGCCAGCAGCCCTGGACTAGCTGCTAGCACAGATACGCAGTATTTT
cdr3_aa: CASSPGLAASTDTQYF

d_call: TRBD1
v_call: TRBV29-1
clone_size: NA
j_call: TRBJ2-4
cdr3_nt: TGCAGCGTAGTCGACAGGGTAGGGGACATTCAGTACTTC
cdr3_aa: CSVVDRVGDIQYF

d_call: NA
v_call: TRBV19
clone_size: once
j_call: TRBJ1-2
cdr3_nt: TGTGCCAGTAGTATACAGGGCTATGGCTACACCTTC
cdr3_aa: CASSIQGYGYTF

d_call: TRBD1
v_call: TRBV10-3
clone_size: NA
j_call: TRBJ2-1
cdr3_nt: TGTGCCATCAGTGAGTCGTCCCAGGGGGTTAATACTGAGCAGTTCTTC
cdr3_aa: CAISESSQGVNTEQFF

d_call: TRBD1
v_call: TRBV7-6
clone_size: NA
j_call: TRBJ2-5
cdr3_nt: TGTGCCAGCAGCGGTGGGACAGGGGAAGAGACCCAGTACTTC
cdr3_aa: CASSGGTGEETQYF

d_call: TRBD2
v_call: TRBV7-6
clone_size: NA
j_call: TRBJ2-1
cdr3_nt: TGTGCCAGCAGCCCCCAGCGGGAGGGTGAGCAGTTCTTC
cdr3_aa: CASSPQREGEQFF

d_call: NA
v_call: TRBV28
clone_size: NA
j_call: TRBJ2-7
cdr3_nt: TGTGCCAGCAGTCTCACGGCAGGGACCTACGAGCAGTACTTC
cdr3_aa: CASSLTAGTYEQYF

d_call: TRBD2
v_call: TRBV19
clone_size: NA
j_call: TRBJ2-3
cdr3_nt: TGTGCCACCGATAGGGTGGGACTAGCGGGAGCAGATACGCAGTATTTT
cdr3_aa: CATDRVGLAGADTQYF

d_call: TRBD1
v_call: TRBV6-6
clone_size: few
j_call: TRBJ1-5
cdr3_nt: TGTGCCAGTAGCAGACAGGGAGATCAGCCCCAGCATTTT
cdr3_aa: CASSRQGDQPQHF

d_call: NA
v_call: TRBV9
clone_size: few
j_call: TRBJ2-1
cdr3_nt: TGTGCCAGCAGCGCCCGGTCTAGCTCCTACAATGAGCAGTTCTTC
cdr3_aa: CASSARSSSYNEQFF

d_call: TRBD2
v_call: TRBV15
clone_size: NA
j_call: TRBJ2-5
cdr3_nt: TGTGCCACCAGCAGAGATGAAATTAGCGGGGAGACCCAGTACTTC
cdr3_aa: CATSRDEISGETQYF

d_call: TRBD2
v_call: TRBV10-3
clone_size: NA
j_call: TRBJ2-7
cdr3_nt: TGTGCCATCAGTGAGTTACGGACTAGCGGGACTACCTACGAGCAGTACTTC
cdr3_aa: CAISELRTSGTTYEQYF